Each of the 21 T cell receptor beta chains below was sequenced from the same sample in a study of T cells in Graves' hyperthyroidism and ophthalmopathy. Using RNA transcripts as the source, TCR beta CDR3 regions were amplified. RT-PCR in the first round (using the HTBI primer set) targeted the TCR CDR3. In TCRdb, the multiplex PCR reads were re-called with MiXCR into one record per CDR3 protein. Here the sample spans roughly 200,000 distinct CDR3 sequences, less than 20% being singletons. Sequences were obtained from blood. These receptors were taken from a woman aged 45-65 years with Graves' hyperthyroidism.

The chain is built from TRBV24-1 and TRBJ2-1; D assignment may be TRBD1 or TRBD2 (5 bases each). The CDR3 has 13 amino acids. Germline V CDR1 and CDR2: KGHDR, SFDVKD. V lost 2 bases to trimming and J lost 5 bases, with 6 bases between them. The CDR3 DNA follows: TGTGCCACCAGTGATTGGGGGAACAATGAGCAGTTCTTC. Encoded protein: CATSDWGNNEQFF.

This clonotype was recorded at least ten times. This rearrangement joins TRBV15 to TRBJ1-1; D is unclear. Germline CDR1 LNHNV, CDR2 YYDKDF (reference sequence). The CDR3 covers 18 residues. V lost 0 bases and J lost 3, with 20 bases in between. CDR3 region: CATSRDIRPGTMDTEAFF. DNA of the CDR3: TGTGCCACCAGCAGAGATATAAGGCCGGGTACAATGGACACTGAAGCTTTCTTT.

The chain is built from TRBV7-8 and TRBJ2-7, with 13 positions matching TRBD2. The J segment lost 5 bases and the V segment lost 5 bases, leaving 18 bases of the junction unmatched. CDR3 length equals 19 residues. In germline, CDR1 is SGHVS, CDR2 FQNEAQ. CDR3 sequence (DNA): TGTGCCAGCAGCCGTACTACCCGGGGACTAGCGGGAATTACCCACGAGCAGTACTTC. This translates into CASSRTTRGLAGITHEQYF.

The chain recombines TRBV24-1 with TRBJ2-3, with D unresolved. Germline values: CDR1 KGHDR, CDR2 SFDVKD. There are 16 residues in the CDR3. The V end lost 3 bases, the J end lost 1 base, and 13 bases lay between the germline ends. Here the CDR3 reads CATSDPQRGRTDTQYF. In DNA form, the CDR3 reads TGTGCCACCAGTGATCCCCAGCGCGGACGCACAGATACGCAGTATTTT.

This clonotype was detected ten times or more. The chain employs TRBV4-2 and TRBJ2-1, with 8 bases matching TRBD1. Per the germline V gene, CDR1 is LGHNA and CDR2 is YNFKEQ. CDR3 length: 15 residues. The V segment lost 2 bases and the J segment 4 bases; nucleotides outside the gene matches: 4. The CDR3 loop is CASSQLGQGYNEQFF. Here the CDR3 DNA reads TGTGCCAGCAGCCAACTAGGACAGGGTTACAATGAGCAGTTCTTC.

At least ten counts were recorded for this clonotype. This chain links TRBV30 with TRBJ1-2, with D possibly being TRBD1 (5 bases). Germline V CDR1 and CDR2: GTSNPN, SVGIG (reference sequence). This CDR3 is 12 amino acids long. V shed 1 base and J shed 5 bases, with 8 bases lying between them. The CDR3 loop is CAWSGTPYGYTF. In DNA, the CDR3 is TGTGCCTGGAGTGGGACACCGTATGGCTACACCTTC. The whole variable domain, remainder taken from reference TRBV30 and TRBJ1-2, is SQTIHQWPATLVQPVGSPLSLECTVEGTSNPNLYWYRQAAGRGLQLLFYSVGIGQISSEVPQNLSASRPQDRQFILSSKKLLLSDSGFYLCAWSGTPYGYTFGSGTRLTVV.

This clonotype occurred many times. The V and J genes are TRBV28 and TRBJ2-5; TRBD1 matches 8 bases. Germline CDR1 and CDR2: MDHEN and SYDVKM. This CDR3 contains 16 residues. The V segment lost 6 bases and the J segment 2 bases; nucleotides outside the gene matches: 11. The CDR3 DNA reads TGTGCCAGCAGCCGGCCAGGGGGCATCGTACAAGAGACCCAGTACTTC. Amino acids: CASSRPGGIVQETQYF.

The chain carries TRBV29-1 and TRBJ1-2, with D uncertain. CDR3 size: 9 residues. Germline V gene lookup returns CDR1 SQVTM and CDR2 ANQGSEA. V lost 3 bases and J 8 bases, leaving 4 bases between the germline ends. This chain's CDR3 is CSVDLGYTF. CDR3 in DNA: TGCAGCGTTGATCTGGGCTACACCTTC.

This clonotype was picked up many times. This rearrangement joins TRBV9 to TRBJ2-3, with no clear D. The CDR3 covers 13 residues. Between the trimmed V and J ends, which lost 0 bases and 5 bases, there was a span of 7 bases. CDR1 is SGDLS and CDR2 is YYNGEE in the germline V gene. The CDR3 coding sequence is TGTGCCAGCAGCGTAGGAAACGGAGATACGCAGTATTTT. Residues: CASSVGNGDTQYF.

V gene TRBV4-1 combines with J gene TRBJ1-5, with D perhaps matching TRBD1 (6 bases). The CDR3 is 14 amino acids. V lost 1 base, J lost 5 bases, and 9 bases lay in between. Looked up from germline, CDR1 is MGHRA and CDR2 is YSYEKL. In nucleotides, the CDR3 is TGCGCCAGCAGCCAAGTGGGGGGCTATCAGCCCCAGCATTTT. Its translation is CASSQVGGYQPQHF.

This clonotype has ten or more counts. This chain links TRBV6-1 with TRBJ2-3, with TRBD2 matching 12 bases. The CDR3 is made up of 18 amino acids. Germline V gives CDR1 MNHNS, CDR2 SASEGT. The J segment lost 0 bases and the V segment lost 7 bases, leaving 11 bases of the junction unmatched. The CDR3 coding sequence is TGTGCCAGCATCGGTGGGACTAGCGGGCTCGAGAGCACAGATACGCAGTATTTT. This codes for CASIGGTSGLESTDTQYF.

This clonotype was recorded many times. The chain links TRBV5-1 to TRBJ2-5; possibly TRBD2 for D (6 bases). V was cut by 4 bases and J by 7 bases, with 14 bases left in between. CDR3 size: 13 residues. The V gene's germline CDR1 is SGHRS and CDR2 YFSETQ. CDR3 residues: CASSPDLRGTQYF. The CDR3 DNA follows: TGCGCCAGCAGCCCCGATTTGCGGGGGACCCAGTACTTC.

The CDR3 spells CATSDSGTSLYEQYF. CDR3 nucleotide sequence: TGTGCCACCAGTGATTCCGGGACTAGTCTGTACGAGCAGTACTTC. The chain joins TRBV24-1 to TRBJ2-7; 8 bases are shared with TRBD2. CDR3 size: 15 residues. Germline V gene sequence: CDR1 KGHDR, CDR2 SFDVKD. V was clipped by 2 bases and J by 4 bases; unmatched bases: 6.

The gene calls are TRBV7-2 and TRBJ2-2; TRBD1 is a possible D gene (5 bases). Germline-derived CDR1 and CDR2 are SGHTA and FQGNSA. The V gene lost 2 bases and the J gene lost 7 bases, with 8 bases spanning the gap. This CDR3 spans 13 amino acids. CDR3 amino acids: CASSLQGYGELFF. The DNA for the CDR3 is TGTGCCAGCAGCTTACAGGGATACGGGGAGCTGTTTTTT.

This clonotype occurred many times. This chain connects TRBV29-1 to TRBJ2-1; 12 bases line up with TRBD2. Trimming at V came to 2 bases and at J to 0 bases, leaving 2 bases not matched to a gene. The CDR3 runs 16 residues. From germline, CDR1 is SQVTM and CDR2 ANQGSEA. The CDR3 coding sequence is TGCAGCGTTGAATTGACTAGCGGGAGCTCCTACAATGAGCAGTTCTTC. Encoded protein: CSVELTSGSSYNEQFF.

This clonotype was counted many times. This chain uses TRBV18 with TRBJ2-1; 10 bases agree with TRBD1. The CDR3 spans 15 residues. The germline CDR1 and CDR2 sequences are KGHSH and LQKENI. The V segment lost 6 bases and the J segment 4 bases; nucleotides outside the gene matches: 6. Written as DNA, the CDR3 is TGTGCCAGCTCTCCCGGGACAGGGGAATACAATGAGCAGTTCTTC. Translating it yields CASSPGTGEYNEQFF.

This clonotype was counted ten times or more. The rearrangement links TRBV20-1 to TRBJ1-2; TRBD1 matches at 7 bases. CDR1 is DFQATT and CDR2 is SNEGSKA in the germline V gene (reference sequence). The CDR3 loop spans 18 amino acids. The V and J ends lost 5 bases and 4 bases, in that order; junction bases with no gene match: 22. In DNA form, the CDR3 reads TGCAGTGCTCAAGGGACAGAGGGACGAGACGGTGCACCCTATGGCTACACCTTC. Translated: CSAQGTEGRDGAPYGYTF.

The chain links TRBV7-9 to TRBJ2-7; D may be TRBD1 (6 bases). The CDR3 consists of 14 residues. Germline CDR1 is SEHNR and CDR2 is FQNEAQ (reference sequence). The V gene lost 5 bases and the J gene lost 2 bases, with 13 bases spanning the gap. DNA for the CDR3: TGTGCCAGCAGCCAGGGACATAATACCTACGAGCAGTACTTC. This encodes CASSQGHNTYEQYF.

The chain recombines TRBV5-5 with TRBJ2-5; possible D gene TRBD2, 5 bases. Germline V gives CDR1 SGHKS, CDR2 YYEKEE (reference sequence). Trimming left V 0 bases short and J 5 bases short, with 14 bases between. This CDR3 comprises 15 residues. DNA of the CDR3: TGTGCCAGCAGCTTGGAGCCGGGGATTTGGGAGACCCAGTACTTC. Amino acid sequence: CASSLEPGIWETQYF.

This clonotype was recorded many times. The V and J genes are TRBV7-3 and TRBJ2-3, with TRBD2 matching 8 bases. Trimming cost V 2 bases and J 0 bases; bases outside gene matches: 1. This CDR3 has 15 residues. Germline V gene sequence: CDR1 SGHTA, CDR2 FQGTGA. CDR3 in amino acids: CASSLSSGSTDTQYF. In DNA form, the CDR3 reads TGTGCCAGCAGCTTATCTAGCGGGAGCACAGATACGCAGTATTTT.

The chain links TRBV5-1 to TRBJ2-3, with no clear D. With 0 bases removed from V and 2 bases from J, the gap between germline ends came to 10 bases. The CDR3 has 15 amino acids. Germline lookup yields CDR1 SGHRS and CDR2 YFSETQ. The chain's CDR3 is CASSLVGKDTDTQYF. CDR3 nucleotide sequence: TGCGCCAGCAGCTTGGTGGGGAAAGACACAGATACGCAGTATTTT.